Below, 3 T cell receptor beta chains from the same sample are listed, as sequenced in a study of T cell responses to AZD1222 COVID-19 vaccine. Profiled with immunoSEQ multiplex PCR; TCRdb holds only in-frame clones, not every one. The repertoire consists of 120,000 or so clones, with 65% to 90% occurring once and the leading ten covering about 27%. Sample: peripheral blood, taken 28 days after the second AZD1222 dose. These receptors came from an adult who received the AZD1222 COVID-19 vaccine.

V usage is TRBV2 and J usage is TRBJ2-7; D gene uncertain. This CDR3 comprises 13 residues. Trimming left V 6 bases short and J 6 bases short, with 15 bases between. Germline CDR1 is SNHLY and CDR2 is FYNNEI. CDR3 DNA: TGTGCCAGCAGCCCCGGACCGTGGGGCGAGCAGTACTTC. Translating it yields CASSPGPWGEQYF.

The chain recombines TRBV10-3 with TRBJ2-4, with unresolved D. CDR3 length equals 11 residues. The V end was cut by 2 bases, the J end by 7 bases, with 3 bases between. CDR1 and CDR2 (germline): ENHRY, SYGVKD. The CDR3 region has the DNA TGTGCCATCAGTGAGAAGAACATTCAGTACTTC. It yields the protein CAISEKNIQYF.

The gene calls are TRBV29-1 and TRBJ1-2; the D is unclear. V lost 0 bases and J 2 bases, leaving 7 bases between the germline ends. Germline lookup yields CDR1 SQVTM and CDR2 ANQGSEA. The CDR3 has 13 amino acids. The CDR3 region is CSVEDRQNYGYTF. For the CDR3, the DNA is TGCAGCGTTGAAGATCGGCAGAACTATGGCTACACCTTC.